Each of the 16 T cell receptor beta chains below was sequenced from the same sample in a study of T cell repertoires in cytomegalovirus infection. From the reads, TCRdb called clonotypes with MiXCR, one entry per CDR3 protein. The profile shows under 450,000 distinct CDR3 sequences, about 35% of them singletons. These receptors have no identified antigens. Sample: cultured PBMCs, taken from culture after CMV antigen stimulation. The receptor set was obtained from a human donor in good health (CMV status not recorded). Some clones in this sample may be carry-over from other donors' samples.

The V call is TRBV3-1, the J call TRBJ1-5, with D tentatively TRBD1 (6 bases). Germline V gives CDR1 LGHDT, CDR2 YNNKEL (reference sequence). The CDR3 loop spans 14 amino acids. Trimming took 2 bases from V and 3 from J, leaving 8 bases between them. The chain's CDR3 is CASSQRTDNQPQHF. The DNA of the CDR3 is TGTGCCAGCAGCCAAAGGACAGACAATCAGCCCCAGCATTTT.

The V and J genes are TRBV6-2 or TRBV6-3 and TRBJ1-5; D remains unclear. Between the trimmed V and J ends, which lost 0 bases and 0 bases, there was a span of 9 bases. The germline V gene has CDR1 MNHEY and CDR2 SVGEGT. The CDR3 contains 16 residues. The CDR3 loop is CASSYSIYYSNQPQHF. The DNA for the CDR3 is TGTGCCAGCAGTTACTCGATTTACTATAGCAATCAGCCCCAGCATTTT.

This clonotype was seen ten or more times. V gene TRBV5-4 combines with J gene TRBJ2-1, with TRBD2 matching 16 bases. Trimming removed 3 bases from V and 8 bases from J; junction bases left unmatched: 5. CDR3 length: 16 amino acids. Germline V gene sequence: CDR1 SGHNT, CDR2 YYREEE (reference sequence). CDR3 DNA: TGTGCCAGCAGCTCCGGGACTAGCGGGAGGGGTGATGAGCAGTTCTTC. It specifies CASSSGTSGRGDEQFF.

The chain carries TRBV29-1 and TRBJ2-5; D call uncertain. Germline V lookup: CDR1 SQVTM, CDR2 ANQGSEA. There are 12 residues in the CDR3. V lost 8 bases and J 2 bases, leaving 12 bases between the germline ends. CDR3 DNA: TGCAGCATCTGGGCAGGTCAAGAGACCCAGTACTTC. Its translation: CSIWAGQETQYF.

This clonotype was seen a few times. The chain carries TRBV6-5 and TRBJ2-7; 11 bases agree with TRBD2. There are 13 residues in the CDR3. Germline CDR1 and CDR2: MNHEY and SVGAGI. The CDR3 nucleotides read TGTGCGACGACTAGCGGGATGTCCTACGAGCAGTACGTC. Translating it yields CATTSGMSYEQYV.

This clonotype was counted a few times. The V and J genes are TRBV6-2 or TRBV6-3 and TRBJ2-7; possibly TRBD2 for D (6 bases). CDR3 length equals 14 residues. Per germline, CDR1 MNHEY and CDR2 SVGEGT. Trimming shortened V by 7 bases and J by 0 bases, and 13 bases separated the two germline ends. The CDR3 is CASKRSGNSYEQYV. In DNA, the CDR3 is TGTGCCAGCAAGCGTAGCGGCAACTCCTACGAGCAGTACGTC.

This clonotype was counted only a few times. The genes are TRBV7-6 and TRBJ2-1; 16 bases match TRBD2. This CDR3 is built from 18 residues. The V and J ends lost 1 base and 2 bases, in that order; junction bases with no gene match: 2. The germline CDR1 and CDR2 sequences are SGHVS and FNYEAQ. The CDR3 DNA follows: TGTGCCAGCAGCTTAGGGGGACTAGCGGGAGGGCCCTACAATGAGCAGTTCTTC. It translates to CASSLGGLAGGPYNEQFF.

The chain combines TRBV12-5 with TRBJ1-2; D is uncertain. This CDR3 is built from 13 residues. The germline V gene has CDR1 LGHNT and CDR2 FRNRAP. The V end was cut by 7 bases, the J end by 8 bases, with 17 bases between. This CDR3 reads CASAPPYGVGYTF. In DNA form, the CDR3 reads TGTGCTAGTGCTCCACCCTACGGGGTCGGCTACACCTTC.

The V and J genes are TRBV24-1 and TRBJ1-2, with D possibly TRBD1 on 5 matching bases. The germline V and J ends were trimmed by 9 bases and 3 bases, with 7 bases remaining between them. Germline CDR1 KGHDR, CDR2 SFDVKD. CDR3 length equals 11 residues. CDR3 region: CATRGDYGYTF. In DNA form, the CDR3 reads TGTGCCACCCGGGGGGACTATGGCTACACCTTC.

This clonotype was found a few times. The chain uses TRBV11-2 and TRBJ2-5, with 11 nucleotides matching TRBD2. Losses at the gene ends were 5 bases for V and 5 bases for J; bases not matched to a gene: 10. The germline V gene encodes CDR1 SGHAT and CDR2 FQNNGV. The CDR3 loop spans 16 amino acids. The CDR3 DNA reads as TGTGCCAGCAGCCCCCCGACTAGCGGGATTCGGGAGACCCAGTACTTC. This codes for CASSPPTSGIRETQYF.

This clonotype was seen only a few times. The chain joins TRBV28 to TRBJ1-2; no reliable D call. Trimming shortened V by 2 bases and J by 6 bases, and 10 bases separated the two germline ends. Germline assignment: CDR1 MDHEN and CDR2 SYDVKM. CDR3 length equals 13 residues. This CDR3 is CASSLGRYDGYTF. The CDR3 bases are TGTGCCAGCAGTTTAGGACGGTATGATGGCTACACCTTC.

V gene TRBV20-1 combines with J gene TRBJ1-2, with 10 bases that match TRBD1. From germline, CDR1 is DFQATT and CDR2 SNEGSKA (reference sequence). The length of the CDR3 is 17 residues. Trimming removed 3 bases from V and 3 bases from J; junction bases left unmatched: 13. CDR3 region: CSASFNWDRGSDYGYTF. CDR3 nucleotides: TGCAGTGCTAGTTTCAATTGGGACAGGGGATCGGACTATGGCTACACCTTC.

This sequence joins TRBV6-6 and TRBJ1-4; D possibly corresponds to TRBD1 (6 bases). Germline V lookup: CDR1 MNHNY, CDR2 SVGAGI (reference sequence). This CDR3 is built from 14 residues. Between the trimmed V and J ends, which lost 5 bases and 8 bases, there was a span of 15 bases. In nucleotides, the CDR3 is TGTGCCAGCAGTGTACAGGGCGCTTGGGAAAAACTGTTTTTT. Its translation: CASSVQGAWEKLFF.

This clonotype has a handful of counts. The chain couples TRBV6-1 to TRBJ2-1; no reliable D call. V lost 6 bases to trimming and J lost 1 base, with 16 bases between them. CDR1 and CDR2 from the germline V gene are MNHNS and SASEGT. The CDR3 has 16 residues. CDR3 region: CASRHTGDPSYNEQFF. The CDR3 bases are TGTGCCAGCAGGCACACCGGTGACCCATCCTACAATGAGCAGTTCTTC.

CDR3 in amino acids: CASSGVQGADTQYF. Written as DNA, the CDR3 is TGTGCCAGCAGTGGGGTACAAGGGGCAGATACGCAGTATTTT. The rearrangement links TRBV6-6 to TRBJ2-3; possibly TRBD1 for D (5 bases). In germline, CDR1 is MNHNY, CDR2 SVGAGI (reference sequence). Between the trimmed V and J ends, which lost 5 bases and 4 bases, there was a span of 13 bases. There are 14 residues in the CDR3.

This clonotype was picked up one time. The rearrangement joins TRBV14 to TRBJ2-7, with 7 bases matching TRBD2. From germline, CDR1 is SGHDN and CDR2 FVKESK. The CDR3 runs to 15 residues. J lost 2 bases, V lost 0 bases, and 4 bases had no gene match. CDR3 amino acids: CASSQDVGTTYEQYF. CDR3 coding DNA: TGTGCCAGCAGCCAAGATGTAGGGACTACCTACGAGCAGTACTTC.